This TCR beta chain was observed in a study of cytomegalovirus exposure and HLA in healthy donors. A note on this clone: The antigen is undetermined.

Broader study findings: In vitro confirmation showed a few CMV-associated chains to be CMV antigen specific. It was about 150 TCR beta chains that were listed as cytomegalovirus-associated.

The study ran its PCR with 60 Vbeta and 13 Jbeta primers. Original handling: An analysis that came later counted some 80 million unique TCR beta chains, some 11 million shared. Clones were read by immunoSEQ multiplex PCR, and TCRdb kept only the in-frame ones, dropping some. The DNA gave D and trimming, while V, J and clone size come from that table. The sample shows roughly 120,000 clones, just under 80% of them seen only once. The sequencing input was PBMCs. The clonotype was recovered from a man aged 30-40 years in good health and CMV-seronegative.

For the CDR3, the DNA is TGTGCCTGGAGCGGCGACTCTTACGAGCAGTACTTC. It translates to CAWSGDSYEQYF. The rearrangement uses TRBV30 and TRBJ2-7, with D hard to call. Between the trimmed V and J ends, which lost 3 bases and 4 bases, there was a span of 10 bases. The CDR3 totals 12 residues. The germline V gene has CDR1 GTSNPN and CDR2 SVGIG (reference sequence).